This T cell receptor beta chain was sequenced for a study of blood T cell repertoires in COVID-19. Across the study: PBMCs, B-cell-depleted T cells, or T cells were the source of the cDNA or gDNA that made up the material.

Profiled with immunoSEQ multiplex PCR; TCRdb holds only in-frame clones, not every one. The table has fewer than 300,000 clones, about 89% seen once; the top ten hold about 2.2%. The CDR3 has 16 residues. V shed 1 base and J shed 8 bases, with 18 bases lying between them. In germline, CDR1 is LNHDA, CDR2 SQIVND (reference sequence). The chain combines TRBV19 with TRBJ2-1; D is possibly TRBD2 (6 bases). The sample was peripheral blood. The sequence came from a woman aged 30 to 39 with COVID-19, enrolled during active disease. CDR3 nucleotide sequence: TGTGCCAGTAGTATAGTAGGGGACTCCGGCCTCCATGAGCAGTTCTTC. Translating gives CASSIVGDSGLHEQFF.